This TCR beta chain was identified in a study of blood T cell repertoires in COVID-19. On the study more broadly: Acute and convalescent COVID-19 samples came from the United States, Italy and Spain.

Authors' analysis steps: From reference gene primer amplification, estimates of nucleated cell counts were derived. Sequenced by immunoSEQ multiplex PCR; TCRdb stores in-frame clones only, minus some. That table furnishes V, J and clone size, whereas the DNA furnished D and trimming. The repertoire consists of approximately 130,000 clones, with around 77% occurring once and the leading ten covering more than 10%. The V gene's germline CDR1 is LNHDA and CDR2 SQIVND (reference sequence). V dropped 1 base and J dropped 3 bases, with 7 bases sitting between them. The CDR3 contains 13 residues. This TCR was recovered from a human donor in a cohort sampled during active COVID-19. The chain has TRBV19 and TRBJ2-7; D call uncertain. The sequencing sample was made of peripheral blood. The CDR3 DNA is TGTGCCAGTAGTATAGTTCCAGGCTACGAGCAGTACTTC. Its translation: CASSIVPGYEQYF.